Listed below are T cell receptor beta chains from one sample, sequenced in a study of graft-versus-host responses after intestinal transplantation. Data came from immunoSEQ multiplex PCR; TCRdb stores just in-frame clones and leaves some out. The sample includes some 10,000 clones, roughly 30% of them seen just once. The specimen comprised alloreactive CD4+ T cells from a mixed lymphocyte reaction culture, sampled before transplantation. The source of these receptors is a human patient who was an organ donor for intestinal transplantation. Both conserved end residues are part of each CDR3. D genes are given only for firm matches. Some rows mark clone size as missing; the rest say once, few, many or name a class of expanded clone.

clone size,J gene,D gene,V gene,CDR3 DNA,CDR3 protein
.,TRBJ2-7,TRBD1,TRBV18,TGTGCCAGCTCAAAGGACAGGGGTTACGAGCAGTACTTC,CASSKDRGYEQYF
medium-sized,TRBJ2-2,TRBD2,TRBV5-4,TGTGCCAGCAGCTTGGGACTAGCGGGGAACACCGGGGAGCTGTTTTTT,CASSLGLAGNTGELFF
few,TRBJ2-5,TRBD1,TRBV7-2,TGTGCCAGCAGCTTGGACAGGTCGCAAGAGACCCAGTACTTC,CASSLDRSQETQYF
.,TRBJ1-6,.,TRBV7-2,TGTGCCAGCAGCCCCAACGGGGTGGGCTCACCCCTCCACTTT,CASSPNGVGSPLHF
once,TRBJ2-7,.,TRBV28,TGTGCCAGCAGTGCCGACTCCTCCAGCTCCTACGAGCAGTACTTC,CASSADSSSSYEQYF
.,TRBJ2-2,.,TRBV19,TGTGCCAGTAGTTTAGCGGCCGGGGAGCTGTTTTTT,CASSLAAGELFF
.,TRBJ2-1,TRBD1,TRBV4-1,TGCGCCAGCAGCCAAGCGCAGGGGGCCGTGAATGAGCAGTTCTTC,CASSQAQGAVNEQFF
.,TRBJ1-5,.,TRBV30,TGTGCCTGGGGGACTGGGCCGGAGCCCCAGCATTTT,CAWGTGPEPQHF
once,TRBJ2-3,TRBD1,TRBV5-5,TGTGCCAGCAATCCGACAGGGACCACAGATACGCAGTATTTT,CASNPTGTTDTQYF
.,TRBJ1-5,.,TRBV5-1,TGCGCCAGCAGCTTGGACGGAGATCAGCCCCAGCATTTT,CASSLDGDQPQHF
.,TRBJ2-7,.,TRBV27,TGTGCCAGCAGTGGGACTCACCTGGGGGAGCAGTACTTC,CASSGTHLGEQYF
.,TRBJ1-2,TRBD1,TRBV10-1,TGCGCCAGCAGGGAGAGACAGGGGAGCGGCTACACCTTC,CASRERQGSGYTF
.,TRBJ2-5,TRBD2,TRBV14,TGTGCCAGCAGCCTGTATAGGGGACTACACCAAGAGACCCAGTACTTC,CASSLYRGLHQETQYF
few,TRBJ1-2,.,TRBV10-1,TGCGCCACCAATAGAGGGCCCCACGGCTACACCTTC,CATNRGPHGYTF
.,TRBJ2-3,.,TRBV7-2,TGTGCCAGCACCCATGCCCTAGCGAGATTCACAGATACGCAGTATTTT,CASTHALARFTDTQYF
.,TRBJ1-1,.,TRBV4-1,TGCGCCAGCAGCCCTATACAGGGTGGTGGAGCTTTCTTT,CASSPIQGGGAFF
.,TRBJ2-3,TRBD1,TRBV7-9,TGTGCCAGCAGCTTAGGGGACAGGGGGTTAGCGGGAGATACGCAGTATTTT,CASSLGDRGLAGDTQYF
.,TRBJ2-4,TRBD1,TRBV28,TGTGCCAGCAGTTACTTGACAGGGGGATTAAACATTCAGTACTTC,CASSYLTGGLNIQYF
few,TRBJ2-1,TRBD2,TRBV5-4,TGTGCCAGCAGCAAGAGGACTAGCGGGGGCCTTTACAATGAGCAGTTCTTC,CASSKRTSGGLYNEQFF